This T cell receptor (beta chain) was profiled in a study of shared clonotypes between healthy human individuals. Study as a whole: In total, the donors were two women and a few men aged 18 to 49. Study results and limitations: Generally, naive subsets came out with larger estimated richness than memory subsets.

The CDR3 has 15 amino acids. Germline CDR1 SGHVS, CDR2 FQNEAQ. V lost 5 bases and J 4 bases, leaving 15 bases between the germline ends. At the deep level, the assay was run. Sequencing was performed with immunoSEQ multiplex PCR; in TCRdb, only in-frame clones are kept and a portion is missing. Here the sample spans about 2.4 million clones, over 85% being singletons. In its sample, this clone was seen once. The antigen is not known. Input material: naive CD4+ T cells from PBMCs. The subset is: CD45RA+ positively selected. This receptor was taken from a man between 18 and 29 years old in good health. Some clones in this sample may be carry-over from other donors' samples. The rearrangement uses TRBV7-8 and TRBJ1-5; D is ambiguous. The DNA of the CDR3 is TGTGCCAGCAGCCTCGGGCCGCTCTTAAATCAGCCCCAGCATTTT. Protein sequence: CASSLGPLLNQPQHF.